A selection of T cell receptor beta chains follows, all from one sample in a study of blood T cell repertoires in COVID-19. Clones were sequenced by immunoSEQ multiplex PCR, and TCRdb holds only the in-frame ones, with some missing. The sample yields about 90,000 clones, approximately 80% seen once. Sample: peripheral blood. The receptors here all came from a woman in her 70s with acute or convalescent COVID-19. Both conserved end residues are part of each CDR3. The order of the fields is D gene, J gene, V gene, clone size, CDR3 protein, CDR3 DNA. The D gene is left open where the match is weak. Where a row states a size, it is once, few, many or the class of an expanded clone; other rows omit it.

d_gene: -; j_gene: TRBJ1-2; v_gene: TRBV28; abundance: once; CDR3aa: CASSRQVLANYGYTF; CDR3nt: TGTGCCAGCAGTCGACAGGTCCTAGCTAACTATGGCTACACCTTC
d_gene: TRBD2; j_gene: TRBJ2-3; v_gene: TRBV11-1; abundance: -; CDR3aa: CASSPGGRTDTQYF; CDR3nt: TGTGCCAGCAGCCCCGGGGGGAGGACAGATACGCAGTATTTT
d_gene: TRBD2; j_gene: TRBJ2-3; v_gene: TRBV6-5; abundance: -; CDR3aa: CASSYSPSGATDTQYF; CDR3nt: TGTGCCAGCAGTTACTCCCCGAGCGGGGCCACAGATACGCAGTATTTT
d_gene: TRBD2; j_gene: TRBJ2-7; v_gene: TRBV18; abundance: -; CDR3aa: CASSPTSDSYEQYF; CDR3nt: TGTGCCAGCTCACCAACTAGCGACTCCTACGAGCAGTACTTC
d_gene: -; j_gene: TRBJ2-3; v_gene: TRBV9; abundance: -; CDR3aa: CASSVGRGFTDTQYF; CDR3nt: TGTGCCAGCAGCGTAGGGAGGGGATTCACAGATACGCAGTATTTT
d_gene: -; j_gene: TRBJ1-1; v_gene: TRBV28; abundance: -; CDR3aa: CASTWGGGRTEAFF; CDR3nt: TGTGCCAGCACCTGGGGGGGCGGGCGAACTGAAGCTTTCTTT
d_gene: -; j_gene: TRBJ2-5; v_gene: TRBV12-3/TRBV12-4; abundance: -; CDR3aa: CASSPSGTQYF; CDR3nt: TGTGCCAGCAGTCCGTCGGGGACCCAGTACTTC
d_gene: TRBD2; j_gene: TRBJ2-1; v_gene: TRBV7-3; abundance: -; CDR3aa: CASSIIAGGRDEQFF; CDR3nt: TGTGCCAGCAGCATCATAGCGGGAGGCAGGGATGAGCAGTTCTTC
d_gene: TRBD1; j_gene: TRBJ2-7; v_gene: TRBV6-6; abundance: -; CDR3aa: CASRRSTGTGTYEQYF; CDR3nt: TGTGCCAGCAGGAGAAGCACCGGGACAGGGACCTACGAGCAGTACTTC
d_gene: TRBD1; j_gene: TRBJ1-2; v_gene: TRBV5-1; abundance: -; CDR3aa: CASSLGQGYYGYTF; CDR3nt: TGCGCCAGCAGCTTGGGACAGGGGTACTATGGCTACACCTTC
d_gene: -; j_gene: TRBJ1-2; v_gene: TRBV12-3/TRBV12-4; abundance: -; CDR3aa: CASSPGGGYGYTF; CDR3nt: TGTGCCAGCTCGCCCGGGGGTGGGTATGGCTACACCTTC
d_gene: TRBD2; j_gene: TRBJ2-7; v_gene: TRBV6-5; abundance: once; CDR3aa: CASRGTTVYEQYF; CDR3nt: TGTGCCAGCAGAGGGACTACCGTCTACGAGCAGTACTTC
d_gene: -; j_gene: TRBJ2-7; v_gene: TRBV18; abundance: -; CDR3aa: CASSPGTASEQYF; CDR3nt: TGTGCCAGCTCACCTGGGACTGCTAGCGAGCAGTACTTC
d_gene: -; j_gene: TRBJ1-2; v_gene: TRBV7-2; abundance: -; CDR3aa: CASRLSGGDYGYTF; CDR3nt: TGTGCCAGCAGATTAAGCGGAGGGGACTATGGCTACACCTTC
d_gene: -; j_gene: TRBJ2-7; v_gene: TRBV30; abundance: -; CDR3aa: CAWSVYWSSYEQYF; CDR3nt: TGTGCCTGGAGTGTTTACTGGAGCTCCTACGAGCAGTACTTC
d_gene: -; j_gene: TRBJ1-5; v_gene: TRBV6-5; abundance: -; CDR3aa: CASPGGGLWDQPQHF; CDR3nt: TGTGCCAGCCCCGGGGGGGGGCTCTGGGATCAGCCCCAGCATTTT
d_gene: TRBD2; j_gene: TRBJ2-1; v_gene: TRBV10-3; abundance: -; CDR3aa: CAIRDWTSGRVGKGEQFF; CDR3nt: TGTGCCATCAGGGACTGGACTAGCGGGAGGGTCGGGAAGGGTGAGCAGTTCTTC
d_gene: -; j_gene: TRBJ2-7; v_gene: TRBV21-1; abundance: -; CDR3aa: CASSIEGGGAGDYEQYF; CDR3nt: TGTGCCAGCAGCATAGAAGGGGGCGGAGCGGGAGACTACGAGCAGTACTTC
d_gene: -; j_gene: TRBJ2-3; v_gene: TRBV7-2; abundance: once; CDR3aa: CASNYTGQPTSDTQYF; CDR3nt: TGTGCCAGCAACTACACCGGACAGCCGACCTCAGATACGCAGTATTTT
d_gene: TRBD2; j_gene: TRBJ2-7; v_gene: TRBV4-3; abundance: -; CDR3aa: CASSQNALAGRAYEQYF; CDR3nt: TGCGCCAGCAGCCAAAATGCACTAGCGGGGCGCGCCTACGAGCAGTACTTC
d_gene: TRBD2; j_gene: TRBJ2-7; v_gene: TRBV10-3; abundance: -; CDR3aa: CAISPLAGSSYEQYF; CDR3nt: TGTGCCATCAGTCCACTAGCGGGATCCTCCTACGAGCAGTACTTC
d_gene: -; j_gene: TRBJ2-6; v_gene: TRBV28; abundance: -; CDR3aa: CASSPTRGPLRANVLTF; CDR3nt: TGTGCCAGCAGTCCGACCAGGGGTCCCCTTAGGGCCAACGTCCTGACTTTC
d_gene: -; j_gene: TRBJ2-3; v_gene: TRBV29-1; abundance: -; CDR3aa: CSVNPWGLTDTQYF; CDR3nt: TGCAGCGTTAACCCGTGGGGGCTCACAGATACGCAGTATTTT
d_gene: TRBD1; j_gene: TRBJ2-3; v_gene: TRBV6-4; abundance: -; CDR3aa: CASSDGPTGGDTQYF; CDR3nt: TGTGCCAGCAGTGACGGACCCACAGGGGGAGATACGCAGTATTTT
d_gene: TRBD2; j_gene: TRBJ2-5; v_gene: TRBV10-3; abundance: medium-sized; CDR3aa: CAISEAGAWETQYF; CDR3nt: TGTGCCATCAGTGAAGCGGGAGCGTGGGAGACCCAGTACTTC
d_gene: -; j_gene: TRBJ2-7; v_gene: TRBV28; abundance: few; CDR3aa: CASSLYYEQYF; CDR3nt: TGTGCCAGCAGTCTGTACTACGAGCAGTACTTC
d_gene: TRBD2; j_gene: TRBJ2-2; v_gene: TRBV30; abundance: once; CDR3aa: CAWSGGGGAGTGELFF; CDR3nt: TGTGCCTGGAGTGGGGGCGGGGGGGCCGGCACCGGGGAGCTGTTTTTT
d_gene: TRBD1; j_gene: TRBJ1-5; v_gene: TRBV2; abundance: -; CDR3aa: CASSEGQLENQPQHF; CDR3nt: TGTGCCAGCAGTGAGGGACAGTTAGAAAATCAGCCCCAGCATTTT
d_gene: -; j_gene: TRBJ1-3; v_gene: TRBV4-1; abundance: -; CDR3aa: CASSQPWSSGNTIYF; CDR3nt: TGCGCCAGCAGCCAGCCATGGAGCTCTGGAAACACCATATATTTT
d_gene: -; j_gene: TRBJ1-1; v_gene: TRBV9; abundance: -; CDR3aa: CASSVYGGTEAFF; CDR3nt: TGTGCCAGCAGCGTATACGGGGGCACTGAAGCTTTCTTT
d_gene: -; j_gene: TRBJ2-1; v_gene: TRBV2; abundance: -; CDR3aa: CASSESPTIGEQFF; CDR3nt: TGTGCCAGCAGTGAATCCCCGACAATCGGTGAGCAGTTCTTC
d_gene: TRBD1; j_gene: TRBJ1-1; v_gene: TRBV19; abundance: -; CDR3aa: CASRDRGHGGTEAFF; CDR3nt: TGTGCCAGCAGGGACAGGGGGCATGGTGGCACTGAAGCTTTCTTT
d_gene: -; j_gene: TRBJ2-3; v_gene: TRBV11-2; abundance: -; CDR3aa: CASSYGLQADTQYF; CDR3nt: TGTGCCAGCAGCTATGGCCTCCAAGCAGATACGCAGTATTTT
d_gene: -; j_gene: TRBJ1-6; v_gene: TRBV30; abundance: -; CDR3aa: CAWSPGSILYNSPLHF; CDR3nt: TGTGCCTGGTCCCCAGGGTCGATCCTTTATAATTCACCCCTCCACTTT
d_gene: -; j_gene: TRBJ1-5; v_gene: TRBV6-5; abundance: -; CDR3aa: CATQTMNQPQHF; CDR3nt: TGTGCCACCCAGACAATGAATCAGCCCCAGCATTTT
d_gene: TRBD1; j_gene: TRBJ1-1; v_gene: TRBV29-1; abundance: -; CDR3aa: CSVEDRDRVKAFF; CDR3nt: TGCAGCGTTGAAGATAGGGACAGGGTTAAGGCTTTCTTT
d_gene: TRBD1; j_gene: TRBJ1-1; v_gene: TRBV27; abundance: -; CDR3aa: CASSLKGPGTGNTEAFF; CDR3nt: TGTGCCAGCAGTTTAAAAGGCCCCGGGACAGGGAACACTGAAGCTTTCTTT
d_gene: -; j_gene: TRBJ2-3; v_gene: TRBV15; abundance: -; CDR3aa: CATSRGIPGGLAPKEQYF; CDR3nt: TGTGCCACCAGCAGAGGGATACCCGGTGGGCTAGCGCCCAAAGAGCAGTATTTT
d_gene: -; j_gene: TRBJ1-1; v_gene: TRBV6-5; abundance: -; CDR3aa: CASSYSVGVSTEAFF; CDR3nt: TGTGCCAGCAGTTACTCGGTAGGGGTTAGCACTGAAGCTTTCTTT
d_gene: TRBD1; j_gene: TRBJ1-2; v_gene: TRBV29-1; abundance: few; CDR3aa: CSVDYEQGLRGYTF; CDR3nt: TGCAGCGTTGATTATGAACAGGGGTTGCGGGGCTACACCTTC
d_gene: TRBD1; j_gene: TRBJ1-2; v_gene: TRBV27; abundance: -; CDR3aa: CASSLGAGTGKDGYTF; CDR3nt: TGTGCCAGCAGTTTGGGTGCCGGGACAGGGAAGGATGGCTACACCTTC